Listed below are T cell receptor beta chains from one sample, sequenced in a study of CD8 T cells in ankylosing spondylitis. A single record per CDR3 protein comes from TCRdb applying MiXCR to the 5' RACE reads. The sample holds fewer than 350,000 distinct CDR3 sequences; around a tenth are singletons and the top ten take 9.1%. The sequenced sample was blood, either unsorted or a sorted T cell fraction (not recorded which). The receptors were gathered from a female donor with ankylosing spondylitis or in good health (not recorded which). Both conserved end residues are part of each CDR3. D genes are given only for firm matches. Only some rows state a clone size, as once, few, many or a class for expanded clones.

v_gene,abundance,j_gene,d_gene,CDR3aa,CDR3nt
TRBV5-1,many,TRBJ1-1,-,CASSLARGKNTEAFF,TGCGCCAGCAGCTTGGCCCGGGGAAAGAACACTGAAGCTTTCTTT
TRBV9,few,TRBJ2-5,-,CASSASVGETQYF,TGTGCCAGCAGCGCTAGCGTAGGGGAGACCCAGTACTTC
TRBV3-1,many,TRBJ1-2,-,CASSPGTLWGNYGYTF,TGTGCCAGCAGCCCCGGGACCCTTTGGGGAAACTATGGCTACACCTTC
TRBV20-1,many,TRBJ2-2,-,CSAPLRGELFF,TGCAGTGCCCCACTTAGGGGGGAGCTGTTTTTT
TRBV29-1,many,TRBJ2-1,TRBD2,CSVGGLPGQRVNEQFF,TGCAGCGTTGGGGGACTACCGGGTCAAAGAGTCAATGAGCAGTTCTTC
TRBV7-6,-,TRBJ2-3,TRBD2,CASSLGGLAVSTDTQYF,TGTGCCAGCAGCTTAGGGGGACTAGCGGTGAGCACAGATACGCAGTATTTT
TRBV29-1,many,TRBJ2-4,TRBD1,CSVEAGDRKRIQYF,TGCAGCGTTGAAGCTGGGGACAGGAAAAGAATTCAGTACTTC
TRBV20-1,few,TRBJ2-7,-,CSASSVRSPSEQYF,TGCAGTGCTAGCAGTGTAAGGTCTCCTAGCGAGCAGTACTTC
TRBV28,-,TRBJ2-1,TRBD2,CASSFSGTSGSSNEQFF,TGTGCCAGCAGTTTTTCCGGGACTAGCGGCTCCTCCAACGAGCAGTTCTTC
TRBV5-6,many,TRBJ1-2,TRBD1,CASSLVGDRASGYTF,TGTGCCAGCAGCTTGGTGGGGGACAGGGCCTCTGGCTACACCTTC
TRBV20-1,many,TRBJ2-7,TRBD2,CSAIGGTRTEQYF,TGCAGTGCTATCGGGGGGACTAGAACCGAGCAGTACTTC
TRBV20-1,many,TRBJ2-7,TRBD1,CSARDLGQGPPYEQYF,TGCAGTGCTAGAGACCTAGGACAGGGGCCCCCCTACGAGCAGTACTTC
TRBV7-9,many,TRBJ2-1,TRBD2,CASSEPKLAGGTEQFF,TGTGCCAGCAGCGAACCTAAACTAGCGGGAGGGACTGAGCAGTTCTTC
TRBV12-3/TRBV12-4,many,TRBJ2-1,-,CASRTDYNEQFF,TGTGCCAGCCGAACGGACTACAATGAGCAGTTCTTC
TRBV20-1,many,TRBJ1-1,-,CSARSIQGYDTEAFF,TGCAGTGCTAGATCTATACAGGGTTATGACACTGAAGCTTTCTTT
TRBV5-6,few,TRBJ1-5,-,CASSWAFWLSGGGNQPQHF,TGTGCCAGCAGCTGGGCTTTCTGGCTGTCGGGTGGAGGGAATCAGCCCCAGCATTTT
TRBV28,many,TRBJ2-2,-,CASTAENTGELFF,TGTGCCAGCACTGCGGAGAACACCGGGGAGCTGTTTTTT
TRBV11-1,-,TRBJ2-2,-,CVVRGLGGTGELFF,TGTGTCGTCCGCGGCCTTGGGGGCACCGGGGAGCTGTTTTTT
TRBV9,many,TRBJ2-2,-,CASSVVGKNTGELFF,TGTGCCAGCAGCGTAGTCGGGAAGAACACCGGGGAGCTGTTTTTT
TRBV15,few,TRBJ2-5,-,CATSRVVGREETQYF,TGTGCCACCAGCAGAGTTGTTGGTAGAGAAGAGACCCAGTACTTC
TRBV7-8,-,TRBJ2-3,-,CASSLGFGTNTQYF,TGTGCCAGCAGCTTAGGGTTTGGGACAAATACGCAGTATTTT
TRBV28,many,TRBJ2-2,-,CASSYRTQVTGELFF,TGTGCCAGCAGTTATCGGACCCAGGTTACCGGGGAGCTGTTTTTT
TRBV4-2,-,TRBJ1-2,-,CASSQDTRSNYGYTF,TGTGCCAGCAGCCAAGATACCCGGTCTAACTATGGCTACACCTTC
TRBV7-2,-,TRBJ2-2,TRBD1,CASSTGTGANTGELFF,TGTGCCAGCAGCACTGGGACAGGGGCCAACACCGGGGAGCTGTTTTTT
TRBV6-1,many,TRBJ1-5,-,CASRASNQPQHF,TGTGCCAGCAGGGCAAGCAATCAGCCCCAGCATTTT
TRBV5-1,-,TRBJ2-1,TRBD2,CASSLWGTSGPSNNEQFF,TGCGCCAGCAGCTTGTGGGGGACTAGCGGGCCTAGCAACAATGAGCAGTTCTTC
TRBV10-3,many,TRBJ1-1,TRBD1,CAISEPGQGNWEAFF,TGTGCCATCAGTGAACCGGGACAGGGCAATTGGGAAGCTTTCTTT
TRBV28,many,TRBJ2-5,-,CASSFRDRETQYF,TGTGCCAGCAGTTTTCGGGACCGCGAGACCCAGTACTTC
TRBV5-1,-,TRBJ1-3,-,CASSLYVSRGSGNTIYF,TGCGCCAGCAGCTTGTATGTCAGCCGCGGCTCTGGAAACACCATATATTTT
TRBV29-1,many,TRBJ1-5,-,CSVDPGGSQPQHF,TGCAGCGTTGACCCAGGCGGGAGTCAGCCCCAGCATTTT
TRBV5-6,few,TRBJ2-6,-,CASSPDSGANVLTF,TGTGCCAGCAGCCCCGACTCTGGGGCCAACGTCCTGACTTTC
TRBV20-1,few,TRBJ2-3,TRBD2,CSARGSGISRGGRRPDTQYF,TGCAGTGCTAGAGGCTCGGGGATCTCACGGGGGGGCCGACGTCCCGATACGCAGTATTTT
TRBV20-1,many,TRBJ2-3,-,CSARAGRDTQYF,TGCAGTGCCCGGGCCGGCAGAGATACGCAGTATTTT
TRBV20-1,many,TRBJ2-7,-,CSARVADQRSYEQYF,TGCAGTGCTAGAGTAGCGGACCAACGCTCCTACGAGCAGTACTTC
TRBV2,-,TRBJ2-1,-,CASSELVDGEQFF,TGTGCCAGCAGTGAATTAGTGGACGGTGAGCAGTTCTTC
TRBV5-1,many,TRBJ2-3,TRBD2,CASSGPSGGLSTDTQYF,TGCGCCAGCAGTGGCCCTAGCGGGGGGCTTAGCACAGATACGCAGTATTTT
TRBV7-2,few,TRBJ2-1,-,CASSFQRGDLRTVF,TGTGCCAGCAGCTTTCAGCGCGGGGACCTTCGCACGGTCTTC
TRBV20-1,many,TRBJ2-5,-,CSASRDRGIQETQYF,TGCAGTGCTAGTAGGGATCGGGGGATCCAAGAGACCCAGTACTTC
TRBV18,many,TRBJ1-1,TRBD1,CASSPDRAKNTEAFF,TGTGCCAGCTCACCCGACAGGGCCAAGAACACTGAAGCTTTCTTT
TRBV20-1,many,TRBJ2-1,-,CSARGLHNEQFF,TGCAGTGCTAGAGGTCTACACAATGAGCAGTTCTTC
TRBV28,many,TRBJ1-5,-,CASTFSRRNQPQHF,TGTGCCAGCACTTTTTCACGCAGGAATCAGCCCCAGCATTTT
TRBV20-1,many,TRBJ1-3,TRBD1,CSAYRGTINTIYF,TGCAGTGCTTACAGGGGTACGATCAACACCATATATTTT
TRBV24-1,many,TRBJ1-4,-,CATSDPKDSNEKLFF,TGTGCCACCAGTGACCCAAAGGACAGTAATGAAAAACTGTTTTTT
TRBV12-3/TRBV12-4,few,TRBJ2-7,TRBD1,CASSLASDREYEQYF,TGTGCCAGCAGTTTAGCGAGTGACAGGGAGTACGAGCAGTACTTC
TRBV3-1,many,TRBJ2-1,TRBD2,CATTQGAGGVNEQFF,TGTGCCACTACGCAGGGAGCGGGGGGTGTAAATGAGCAGTTCTTC
TRBV29-1,many,TRBJ2-1,-,CSVASLSSFRNEQFF,TGCAGCGTTGCGTCTTTATCGTCTTTTCGCAATGAGCAGTTCTTC
TRBV6-1,-,TRBJ2-6,-,CASADDWKANVLTF,TGTGCCAGTGCGGATGATTGGAAGGCCAACGTCCTGACTTTC
TRBV18,-,TRBJ2-1,TRBD1,CASSRDRAYNEQFF,TGTGCCAGCTCACGGGACAGGGCCTACAATGAGCAGTTCTTC
TRBV20-1,many,TRBJ2-7,-,CSATQRVSYEQYF,TGCAGTGCAACCCAGCGGGTCTCCTACGAGCAGTACTTC
TRBV7-6,many,TRBJ2-2,TRBD2,CASSLGVASGNTGELFF,TGTGCCAGCAGCTTAGGCGTGGCTAGCGGTAACACCGGGGAGCTGTTTTTT
TRBV3-1,many,TRBJ2-1,-,CASSQAYNEQFF,TGTGCCAGCAGCCAGGCTTACAATGAGCAGTTCTTC
TRBV20-1,-,TRBJ2-1,-,CSAHLRGGLYNEQFF,TGCAGTGCTCACCTTAGGGGGGGCTTATACAATGAGCAGTTCTTC
TRBV27,many,TRBJ2-2,-,CASSLGSGELFF,TGTGCCAGCAGTTTGGGGTCAGGGGAGCTGTTTTTT
TRBV5-1,many,TRBJ1-4,TRBD1,CASSLQGAQEKLFF,TGCGCCAGCAGCTTACAGGGGGCGCAGGAAAAACTGTTTTTT
TRBV10-1,many,TRBJ2-3,-,CASSEDRTSTDTQYF,TGCGCCAGCAGTGAAGACAGAACTAGCACAGATACGCAGTATTTT